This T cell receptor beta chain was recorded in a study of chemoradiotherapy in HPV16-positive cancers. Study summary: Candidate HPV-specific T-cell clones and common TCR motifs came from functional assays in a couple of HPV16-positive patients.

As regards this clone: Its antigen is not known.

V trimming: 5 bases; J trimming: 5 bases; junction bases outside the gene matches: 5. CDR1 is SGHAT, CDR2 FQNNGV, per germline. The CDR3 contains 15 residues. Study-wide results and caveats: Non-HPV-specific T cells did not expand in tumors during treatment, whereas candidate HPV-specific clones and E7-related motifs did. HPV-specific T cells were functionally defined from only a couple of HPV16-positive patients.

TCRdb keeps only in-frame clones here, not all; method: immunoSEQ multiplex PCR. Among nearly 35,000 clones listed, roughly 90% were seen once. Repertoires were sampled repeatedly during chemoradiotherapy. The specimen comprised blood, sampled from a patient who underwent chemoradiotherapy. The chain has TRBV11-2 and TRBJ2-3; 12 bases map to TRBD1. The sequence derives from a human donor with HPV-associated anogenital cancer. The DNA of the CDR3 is TGTGCCAGCAGCCGCGGGACAGGGGGCGAAGATACGCAGTATTTT. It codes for CASSRGTGGEDTQYF.